Below are 32 T cell receptor beta chains sequenced from a single sample in a study of T cells in localized non-small cell lung cancer. Libraries were prepared by immunoSEQ multiplex PCR; TCRdb keeps only in-frame clonotypes and omits some of them. The sample has roughly 3,000 clones; 25% to 35% are singletons. The sample in question was normal lung tissue next to the tumor, obtained before any cancer treatment. Receptors originate from a female donor of 60 years or more with stage I squamous cell lung carcinoma.

This clone was detected only a few times. The chain has TRBV28 and TRBJ2-1; D is possibly TRBD1 (5 bases). Trimming shortened V by 5 bases and J by 3 bases, and 20 bases separated the two germline ends. Germline CDR1 is MDHEN and CDR2 is SYDVKM. CDR3 size: 17 residues. The CDR3 sequence is CASSGSGQGLNYNEQFF. As DNA, the CDR3 is TGTGCCAGCAGTGGGTCGGGTCAGGGATTGAACTACAATGAGCAGTTCTTC.

The rearrangement uses TRBV19 and TRBJ2-1; TRBD2 matches 11 bases. J was trimmed by 6 bases and V by 4 bases; bases with no gene match: 5. This CDR3 spans 15 amino acids. Germline assignment: CDR1 LNHDA and CDR2 SQIVND (reference sequence). CDR3: CASSRTSGSRNEQFF. The DNA of the CDR3 is TGTGCCAGTAGTAGAACTAGCGGGAGTCGCAATGAGCAGTTCTTC. The whole variable domain, filled in from reference TRBV19 and TRBJ2-1, reads DGGITQSPKYLFRKEGQNVTLSCEQNLNHDAMYWYRQDPGQGLRLIYYSQIVNDFQKGDIAEGYSVSREKKESFPLTVTSAQKNPTAFYLCASSRTSGSRNEQFFGPGTRLTVL.

V usage is TRBV19 and J usage is TRBJ2-1; possible D gene TRBD1, 5 bases. The CDR3 is 14 amino acids. Germline V lookup: CDR1 LNHDA, CDR2 SQIVND (reference sequence). Trimming shortened V by 2 bases and J by 6 bases, and 11 bases separated the two germline ends. The CDR3 loop is CASSIRGLANEQFF. The CDR3 DNA reads as TGTGCCAGTAGTATAAGGGGTTTAGCCAATGAGCAGTTCTTC.

The rearrangement links TRBV5-1 to TRBJ2-7; D assignment may be TRBD1 or TRBD2 (5 bases each). The V gene lost 4 bases and the J gene lost 3 bases, with 20 bases spanning the gap. The V gene's germline CDR1 is SGHRS and CDR2 YFSETQ. The CDR3 is 16 residues long. CDR3 loop: CASSGGYSESRYEQYF. The CDR3 nucleotides read TGCGCCAGCAGCGGGGGTTACAGCGAATCGCGCTACGAGCAGTACTTC.

The rearrangement links TRBV29-1 to TRBJ2-7, with a possible D match to TRBD1 (8 bases). The CDR3 contains 13 residues. CDR1 and CDR2 from the germline V gene are SQVTM and ANQGSEA. V was pared by 6 bases and J by 7 bases, with 19 bases between. The CDR3 DNA reads TGCAGCGTCGGGGGGCCAGGGGGCCAAGAGCAGTACTTC. It translates to CSVGGPGGQEQYF.

J is TRBJ2-2 and V is TRBV10-2; D uncertain. Germline CDR1 WSHSY, CDR2 SAAADI. V gave up 6 bases and J gave up 8 bases, with 19 bases separating them. This CDR3 spans 15 amino acids. The CDR3 here is CASSVGTTLLGELFF. Here the CDR3 DNA reads TGCGCCAGCAGCGTGGGCACTACACTTCTGGGGGAGCTGTTTTTT.

This clone has only a few counts. The V gene is TRBV28, the J gene TRBJ1-2, with TRBD1 as a possible D gene (6 bases). The V gene's germline CDR1 is MDHEN and CDR2 SYDVKM. With 5 bases removed from V and 4 bases from J, the gap between germline ends came to 20 bases. The CDR3 covers 16 residues. The CDR3: CASSTQGGGVPYGYTF. CDR3 sequence (DNA): TGTGCCAGCAGTACCCAGGGAGGGGGTGTTCCCTATGGCTACACCTTC.

This clone was recorded only once. The rearrangement links TRBV29-1 to TRBJ2-7, with D perhaps assigned TRBD1 or TRBD2 (5 bases each). Looked up from germline, CDR1 is SQVTM and CDR2 is ANQGSEA. There are 12 residues in the CDR3. V was clipped by 8 bases and J by 0 bases, with 11 bases between them. CDR3 loop: CSFGTGSYEQYF. CDR3 coding DNA: TGCAGCTTTGGGACGGGCTCCTACGAGCAGTACTTC.

V gene TRBV4-1 combines with J gene TRBJ2-1, with D possibly TRBD2 on 6 matching bases. The V end lost 0 bases, the J end lost 0 bases, and 15 bases lay between the germline ends. CDR1 is MGHRA and CDR2 is YSYEKL in the germline V gene. CDR3 length: 18 residues. CDR3 region: CASSQEVRGLSSYNEQFF. For the CDR3, the DNA is TGCGCCAGCAGCCAAGAAGTACGGGGGTTAAGCTCCTACAATGAGCAGTTCTTC.

The chain employs TRBV29-1 and TRBJ2-7; 10 nucleotides match TRBD2. CDR3 length: 15 residues. Looked up from germline, CDR1 is SQVTM and CDR2 is ANQGSEA. The trim removed 6 bases at V and 5 bases at J, leaving 13 bases unmatched. CDR3 sequence reads: CSVAASGSSGDEQYF. CDR3 coding DNA: TGCAGCGTCGCTGCTAGCGGGAGTAGCGGGGACGAGCAGTACTTC.

The sample holds a few counts of this clone. The rearrangement joins TRBV6-8 to TRBJ1-1, with D tentatively TRBD1 (5 bases). The CDR3 sequence is 14 residues long. Germline V CDR1 and CDR2: MNHGY, SAAAGT. V lost 4 bases, J lost 4 bases, and 13 bases lay in between. The CDR3 protein is CASSWKGPATEAFF. The CDR3 bases are TGTGCCAGCAGTTGGAAGGGGCCCGCCACTGAAGCTTTCTTT.

The table lists this clone with a few counts. The chain links TRBV11-3 to TRBJ2-1; no definite D call. V shed 7 bases and J shed 0 bases, with 10 bases lying between them. This CDR3 is 14 amino acids long. The germline V gene encodes CDR1 SGHNT and CDR2 YENEEA. The CDR3 spells CASTSSSSYNEQFF. Written as DNA, the CDR3 is TGTGCCAGCACCTCCAGTTCCTCCTACAATGAGCAGTTCTTC.

The chain links TRBV19 to TRBJ2-3; 12 nucleotides line up with TRBD2. Losses at the gene ends were 10 bases for V and 4 bases for J; bases not matched to a gene: 6. The germline CDR1 and CDR2 sequences are LNHDA and SQIVND (reference sequence). The CDR3 has 14 amino acids. The CDR3 sequence: CATSTSGGADTQYF. CDR3 DNA: TGTGCCACCTCGACTAGCGGGGGCGCAGATACGCAGTATTTT.

In its sample, this clone ranks as medium-sized. The V and J genes are TRBV11-3 and TRBJ1-2; 7 bases are a match to TRBD1. The CDR3 contains 16 residues. V dropped 5 bases and J dropped 3; count of bases not matched to a gene: 12. The germline CDR1 and CDR2 sequences are SGHNT and YENEEA. The CDR3, as DNA: TGTGCCAGCAGCCCGACAGGGTCCCCTCTAGACTATGGCTACACCTTC. Translated: CASSPTGSPLDYGYTF.

This clone counts as medium-sized (0.01 to 0.1%). V and J are TRBV9 and TRBJ2-7; 7 nucleotides match TRBD2. The CDR3 loop spans 15 amino acids. The germline gives CDR1 SGDLS, CDR2 YYNGEE. The J segment lost 0 bases and the V segment lost 5 bases, leaving 8 bases of the junction unmatched. The DNA for the CDR3 is TGTGCCAGCAGTGAAAAGCTAGCGGACTCCTACGAGCAGTACTTC. It yields the protein CASSEKLADSYEQYF.

This clone is judged medium-sized. V and J are TRBV9 and TRBJ1-1; TRBD1 is a possible D gene (5 bases). Germline V lookup: CDR1 SGDLS, CDR2 YYNGEE. CDR3 length: 15 amino acids. The germline V and J ends were trimmed by 4 bases and 3 bases, with 16 bases remaining between them. The CDR3 sequence is CASSPQSGRYTEAFF. The CDR3 nucleotides are TGTGCCAGCAGCCCTCAATCGGGGCGATACACTGAAGCTTTCTTT. Looking up the rest from reference TRBV9 and TRBJ1-1 gives the full variable domain: DSGVTQTPKHLITATGQRVTLRCSPRSGDLSVYWYQQSLDQGLQFLIQYYNGEERAKGNILERFSAQQFPDLHSELNLSSLELGDSALYFCASSPQSGRYTEAFFGQGTRLTVV.

This clone counts as medium-sized (0.01 to 0.1%). J is TRBJ2-5 and V is TRBV11-3; 7 bases fit TRBD2. Trimming at V came to 6 bases and at J to 3 bases, leaving 10 bases not matched to a gene. CDR1 and CDR2 from the germline V gene are SGHNT and YENEEA. The CDR3 is 15 residues long. The CDR3 DNA follows: TGTGCCAGCAGTATTCCGCTAGCGGAAAAAGAGACCCAGTACTTC. This sequence encodes CASSIPLAEKETQYF.

In its sample, this clone was seen a few times. This chain connects TRBV30 to TRBJ2-5, with a tentative D call TRBD2 (6 bases). The V gene's germline CDR1 is GTSNPN and CDR2 SVGIG (reference sequence). The germline V and J ends were trimmed by 0 bases and 5 bases, with 16 bases remaining between them. The CDR3 extends over 15 amino acids. CDR3 coding DNA: TGTGCCTGGAGTGTACTCATTACTGGGGGGGAGACCCAGTACTTC. Its translation is CAWSVLITGGETQYF.

This chain connects TRBV11-3 to TRBJ2-1, with D perhaps matching TRBD1 (6 bases). Per the germline V gene, CDR1 is SGHNT and CDR2 is YENEEA. This CDR3 has 17 amino acids. V was pared by 3 bases and J by 0 bases, with 15 bases between. CDR3 amino acids: CASSFPKGGDSYNEQFF. CDR3 DNA: TGTGCCAGCAGCTTCCCAAAAGGGGGAGACTCCTACAATGAGCAGTTCTTC.

The rearrangement uses TRBV11-3 and TRBJ2-1, with 12 bases matching TRBD2. The CDR3 consists of 15 residues. The V gene's germline CDR1 is SGHNT and CDR2 YENEEA. Unmatched junction bases numbered 6, after V lost 6 bases and J lost 6 bases. CDR3 DNA: TGTGCCAGCAGGGCAACTAGCGGGAGGTTCAATGAGCAGTTCTTC. This translates into CASRATSGRFNEQFF.

V gene TRBV11-3 combines with J gene TRBJ1-1; D is possibly TRBD1 (5 bases). Germline V gene data show CDR1 as SGHNT and CDR2 as YENEEA. Trimming removed 7 bases at V and 1 base at J, with 16 bases between. The CDR3 runs 15 residues. The CDR3 bases are TGTGCCAGCACCCAACGGGGGTACAGGAACACTGAAGCTTTCTTT. Its protein is CASTQRGYRNTEAFF. Supplemented by reference TRBV11-3 and TRBJ1-1, the full variable domain reads EAGVVQSPRYKIIEKKQPVAFWCNPISGHNTLYWYLQNLGQGPELLIRYENEEAVDDSQLPKDRFSAERLKGVDSTLKIQPAELGDSAVYLCASTQRGYRNTEAFFGQGTRLTVV.

On this clone itself: Other DNA sequences of this sample code for an identical CDR3. The chain recombines TRBV28 with TRBJ2-3, with D hard to call. The CDR3 extends over 14 amino acids. V was shortened by 3 bases and J by 3 bases, with 10 bases between the two germline ends. Germline V gives CDR1 MDHEN, CDR2 SYDVKM. The CDR3 loop is CASSFLSGTDTQYF. DNA of the CDR3: TGTGCCAGCAGTTTCTTATCAGGAACAGATACGCAGTATTTT.

Only a few counts were recorded for this clone. V and J are TRBV11-3 and TRBJ2-1, with TRBD2 matching over 14 bases. This CDR3 has 16 residues. With 6 bases clipped from V and 4 bases from J, the junction kept 5 bases outside the gene matches. In germline, CDR1 is SGHNT, CDR2 YENEEA. The DNA for the CDR3 is TGTGCCAGCAGGGGACTAGCGGGAGATTCGTACAATGAGCAGTTCTTC. Residues: CASRGLAGDSYNEQFF.

The chain carries TRBV15 and TRBJ2-1; a possible D gene is TRBD2 (5 bases). V was shortened by 1 base and J by 2 bases, with 9 bases between the two germline ends. Germline V gene data show CDR1 as LNHNV and CDR2 as YYDKDF (reference sequence). The CDR3 is made up of 15 amino acids. CDR3 sequence: CATSRAHGAYNEQFF. CDR3 nucleotides: TGTGCCACCAGCAGAGCCCACGGGGCCTACAATGAGCAGTTCTTC.

This clone has more than one count but fewer than ten. The V and J genes are TRBV11-3 and TRBJ2-3; a possible D gene is TRBD1 (6 bases). V was clipped by 1 base and J by 8 bases, with 13 bases between them. Germline V CDR1 and CDR2: SGHNT, YENEEA. This CDR3 has 14 residues. The CDR3 region is CASSLVKDSPTQYF. The CDR3 region has the DNA TGTGCCAGCAGCTTAGTAAAGGACAGTCCTACGCAGTATTTT.

The chain carries TRBV28 and TRBJ1-5; D gene uncertain. The germline V gene encodes CDR1 MDHEN and CDR2 SYDVKM. The CDR3 has 16 amino acids. The V gene lost 5 bases and the J gene lost 0 bases, with 14 bases spanning the gap. In DNA, the CDR3 is TGTGCCAGCAGTCCCGGGCTCTATTATAGCAATCAGCCCCAGCATTTT. It yields the protein CASSPGLYYSNQPQHF.

This clone was observed a few times. The chain joins TRBV11-3 to TRBJ2-1; D gene uncertain. The CDR3 is made up of 16 amino acids. Germline CDR1 and CDR2: SGHNT and YENEEA. V lost 0 bases and J lost 5, with 14 bases in between. CDR3: CASSLEVSARDNEQFF. As DNA, the CDR3 is TGTGCCAGCAGCTTAGAAGTAAGCGCCCGCGACAATGAGCAGTTCTTC.

The sample holds a few counts of this clone. The chain links TRBV19 to TRBJ2-2, with 12 bases that match TRBD1. The length of the CDR3 is 15 residues. With 8 bases clipped from V and 7 bases from J, the junction kept 8 bases outside the gene matches. Germline V gene sequence: CDR1 LNHDA, CDR2 SQIVND (reference sequence). Here the CDR3 reads CASRDRGRGNGELFF. CDR3 bases: TGTGCCAGTCGGGACAGGGGGCGTGGGAACGGGGAGCTGTTTTTT.

This clone was picked up a small number of times. The chain links TRBV9 to TRBJ2-1; D may correspond to TRBD1 or TRBD2 (5 bases each). The germline V and J ends were trimmed by 6 bases and 12 bases, with 16 bases remaining between them. Per the germline V gene, CDR1 is SGDLS and CDR2 is YYNGEE. The CDR3 is 12 amino acids. The CDR3 bases are TGTGCCAGCACCACGGGACGCAACGCGCAGTTCTTC. It yields the protein CASTTGRNAQFF. Full variable domain (remainder filled in from reference TRBV9 and TRBJ2-1): DSGVTQTPKHLITATGQRVTLRCSPRSGDLSVYWYQQSLDQGLQFLIQYYNGEERAKGNILERFSAQQFPDLHSELNLSSLELGDSALYFCASTTGRNAQFFGPGTRLTVL.

This clone was detected a few times. The gene calls are TRBV7-8 and TRBJ1-2; D possibly corresponds to TRBD1 (6 bases). Germline V gives CDR1 SGHVS, CDR2 FQNEAQ. This CDR3 has 13 residues. V lost 10 bases, J lost 5 bases, and 17 bases lay in between. Written as DNA, the CDR3 is TGTGCCACTGGCTCGGACAGCGATTATGGCTACACCTTC. It encodes CATGSDSDYGYTF.

The table lists this clone with a few counts. V and J are TRBV28 and TRBJ1-1; TRBD1 is a possible D gene (6 bases). The CDR3 totals 17 residues. The germline CDR1 and CDR2 sequences are MDHEN and SYDVKM. Trimming left V 6 bases short and J 3 bases short, with 23 bases between. The CDR3 nucleotides are TGTGCCAGCAGCCGAGGTCTGTGGGACGGGACATACACTGAAGCTTTCTTT. Amino acid sequence: CASSRGLWDGTYTEAFF.

V is TRBV30 and J is TRBJ1-1; D is unresolved. Germline CDR1 is GTSNPN and CDR2 is SVGIG (reference sequence). This CDR3 is built from 14 residues. Trimming left V 4 bases short and J 7 bases short, with 19 bases between. As DNA, the CDR3 is TGTGCCTGGACCCGCATTGGGGTCTCAGTTGAAGCTTTCTTT. It translates to CAWTRIGVSVEAFF.